This T cell receptor beta chain was retrieved from a study of blood T cell repertoires in COVID-19. As for the study in general: COVID-19 samples, acute and convalescent, were from the United States, Italy and Spain.

In the authors' methods: Amplification of reference gene primers provided the estimated nucleated cell counts. The table came from immunoSEQ multiplex PCR; TCRdb's copy has only in-frame clones and leaves some out. V, J and clone size derive from that table, while D and trimming were established from the DNA sequence. The sample contains under 200,000 clones, about 85% of which appear only once. This TCR derives from a man aged 65-85 years who had recovered from COVID-19. Sequenced: peripheral blood.

This CDR3 reads CASSSTSGLAGGTGELFF. The CDR3 DNA reads TGTGCCAGCAGCTCAACCTCAGGACTAGCGGGAGGCACCGGGGAGCTGTTTTTT. J is TRBJ2-2 and V is TRBV28; 14 bases line up with TRBD2. Germline CDR1 reads MDHEN; CDR2 reads SYDVKM. This CDR3 comprises 18 residues. With 6 bases clipped from V and 4 bases from J, the junction kept 10 bases outside the gene matches.